This T cell receptor (beta chain) appears in the sequencing data of a study of blood T cell repertoires in COVID-19 (TCRdb year 2020). Regarding the study in general: The collaborator samples originated in the United States, Italy and Spain and spanned the acute and convalescent phases of COVID-19. The repertoires were made available in a free public database intended to serve as a resource for research on the immune response to SARS-CoV-2. The material from the prospective study consisted of cDNA or gDNA derived from T cells, B-cell-depleted T cells, or PBMCs. Samples were obtained from the ongoing ImmuneRACE study (first 160 participants) and from some 1,300 subjects provided by 6 global collaborators. A de-identified subject ID, COVID-19 status, age in years and sex were almost always included in the sample metadata. Deeply sampled blood TCRbeta repertoires from subjects exposed to, actively infected with, or recovered from COVID-19 were included in the dataset. Where available, HLA class I and class II types were taken from metadata supplied by the sample provider and were not determined by assay-based typing.

TCRbeta CDR3 regions were amplified from genomic DNA by means of the immunoSEQ Assay, a bias-controlled multiplex PCR. The study's processing was this. The number of nucleated cells in each sample was estimated from the amplification of reference gene primers within the assay. To quantify the absolute abundance of each unique TCRbeta CDR3 rearrangement, sequence reads were collapsed and filtered. Productive Simpson clonality was computed per sample as the square root of Simpson's diversity index over productive rearrangements. What TCRdb holds here is the immuneACCESS table cut down to in-frame rearrangements. Part of the clones is not present; checked against another copy, under half of the missing clones reflect an unresolved V gene, and the others are unexplained. That table is the source of V, J and clone size, and D and trimming were worked out from the DNA. The sample data list approximately 140,000 clones, and more than 80% of these were observed just once. Under 2.5% of the sample belongs to the ten largest clones.

Taken from cysteine to phenylalanine, the CDR3 has 18 residues. Just CDR3 DNA is preserved here, 54 bases in frame from base 1. CDR1 and CDR2 are drawn from the germline V gene (reference sequence): MNHEY, SMNVEV. V is pared back by 5 bases and J by 4 bases, with 24 bases lying between the germline termini. Broader findings and caveats from the paper: Clinical and demographic metadata were provided uncurated, with the amount varying by source and participant.

The collaborating institutions used their own protocols to collect whole blood in K2EDTA tubes. For TCRbeta analysis, collaborators shipped samples as frozen whole blood, isolated PBMCs, or DNA extracted from either of those sample types. Of note for this clone: The target of this receptor is not known. Base qualities are not at hand, and no much larger clone is one base apart.

Sequencing used peripheral blood. This sequence uses TRBV27 and TRBJ2-1; TRBD2 is perhaps the D gene, given 6 matching bases. The receptor comes from a man aged 65 to 85 with acute or convalescent COVID-19. The nucleotide sequence is given as TGTGCCAGCAGTGGACTCTGGGGAGCGGGCTATCAGTACAATGAGCAGTTCTTC. Its protein product is CASSGLWGAGYQYNEQFF.